This is a list of T cell receptor beta chains from one sample in a study of circulating and synovial CD4+ cells in juvenile arthritis. TCRdb's table, derived via immunoSEQ multiplex PCR, lists solely in-frame clones and lacks some. The table records 2,700 or so clones, 70% to 90% of them present only once. The sequenced sample consisted of HLA-DR+ CD4+ T cells from blood. These receptor sequences come from a human donor with juvenile idiopathic arthritis. CDR3s include the opening cysteine and the closing phenylalanine or tryptophan. A D gene is named only where the DNA matches it firmly. Not every row has a clone size; where given, it reads once, few, many or a size class.

j_gene: TRBJ1-5
v_gene: TRBV30
d_gene: TRBD1
abundance: NA
CDR3nt: TGTGCCTGGCCCAGACCTCAGGGGGCTAGCAATCAGCCCCAGCATTTT
CDR3aa: CAWPRPQGASNQPQHF

j_gene: TRBJ1-1
v_gene: TRBV5-1
d_gene: NA
abundance: NA
CDR3nt: TGCGCCAGCAGCAAGCTGAACACTGAAGCTTTCTTT
CDR3aa: CASSKLNTEAFF

j_gene: TRBJ1-2
v_gene: TRBV5-6
d_gene: NA
abundance: NA
CDR3nt: TGTGCCAGCAGCTTGGTTTCGGCGGAGCTCTATGGCTACACCTTC
CDR3aa: CASSLVSAELYGYTF

j_gene: TRBJ1-1
v_gene: TRBV2
d_gene: NA
abundance: NA
CDR3nt: TGTGCCAGCATAGGGCAGGGATATGAAGCTTTCTTT
CDR3aa: CASIGQGYEAFF

j_gene: TRBJ2-6
v_gene: TRBV12-2
d_gene: NA
abundance: NA
CDR3nt: TGTGCAAGTCGCTTATCGGTTTTTGTTGCAGGCCCTAACTCTGGGGCCAACGTCCTGACTTTC
CDR3aa: CASRLSVFVAGPNSGANVLTF

j_gene: TRBJ1-2
v_gene: TRBV5-4
d_gene: TRBD1
abundance: NA
CDR3nt: TGTGCCAGCAGCCCCGGACAGGGGGCAACCAACTATGGCTACACCTTC
CDR3aa: CASSPGQGATNYGYTF

j_gene: TRBJ1-1
v_gene: TRBV4-3
d_gene: TRBD1
abundance: NA
CDR3nt: TGCGCCAGCAGCCAAGCTGACGCACAGGGGGCTGAAGCTTTCTTT
CDR3aa: CASSQADAQGAEAFF

j_gene: TRBJ2-5
v_gene: TRBV5-1
d_gene: TRBD1
abundance: NA
CDR3nt: TGCGCCAGCAGCTTGGACAGGGGGCAAGAGACCCAGTACTTC
CDR3aa: CASSLDRGQETQYF

j_gene: TRBJ2-6
v_gene: TRBV4-2
d_gene: NA
abundance: NA
CDR3nt: TGTGCCAGCAGCCAAGACAGTAACTCTGGGGCCAACGTCCTGACTTTC
CDR3aa: CASSQDSNSGANVLTF

j_gene: TRBJ1-2
v_gene: TRBV5-1
d_gene: NA
abundance: NA
CDR3nt: TGCGCCAGCAGCTTGGACGGGGTTAACTATGGCTACACCTTC
CDR3aa: CASSLDGVNYGYTF

j_gene: TRBJ2-1
v_gene: TRBV19
d_gene: NA
abundance: few
CDR3nt: TGTGCCAGTAGTATTCAAGGGGTACCTTACAATGAGCAGTTCTTC
CDR3aa: CASSIQGVPYNEQFF

j_gene: TRBJ2-7
v_gene: TRBV18
d_gene: NA
abundance: NA
CDR3nt: TGTGCCAGCTCACCCAGAAACGCCTACGAGCAGTACTTC
CDR3aa: CASSPRNAYEQYF

j_gene: TRBJ2-5
v_gene: TRBV7-9
d_gene: TRBD1
abundance: NA
CDR3nt: TGTGCCAGCAGCTCCAGGACAGGGGAAGAGACCCAGTACTTC
CDR3aa: CASSSRTGEETQYF

j_gene: TRBJ2-1
v_gene: TRBV15
d_gene: TRBD1
abundance: once
CDR3nt: TGTGCCACCAGCAGAGCCCTACGGACAGGCAATGAGCAGTTCTTC
CDR3aa: CATSRALRTGNEQFF

j_gene: TRBJ1-3
v_gene: TRBV4-2
d_gene: NA
abundance: NA
CDR3nt: TGTGCCAGCAGCCGGTCGACTGCAGCGCTCTCTGGAAACACCATATATTTT
CDR3aa: CASSRSTAALSGNTIYF

j_gene: TRBJ2-5
v_gene: TRBV6-1
d_gene: TRBD1
abundance: NA
CDR3nt: TGTGCCAGCAGCCAGGGGGAGCAAGAGACCCAGTACTTC
CDR3aa: CASSQGEQETQYF

j_gene: TRBJ2-3
v_gene: TRBV7-9
d_gene: NA
abundance: NA
CDR3nt: TGTGCCAGCAGCTTTTCGGCGGGCAGCACAGATACGCAGTATTTT
CDR3aa: CASSFSAGSTDTQYF

j_gene: TRBJ2-7
v_gene: TRBV4-3
d_gene: TRBD2
abundance: once
CDR3nt: TGCGCCAGCAGCCAGGTGGAAGGACTAGCGACTTACGAGCAGTACTTC
CDR3aa: CASSQVEGLATYEQYF

j_gene: TRBJ2-2
v_gene: TRBV30
d_gene: NA
abundance: NA
CDR3nt: TGTGCCCAGGGAACCGGGGAGCTGTTTTTT
CDR3aa: CAQGTGELFF

j_gene: TRBJ2-7
v_gene: TRBV6-5
d_gene: NA
abundance: NA
CDR3nt: TGTGCCAGCAGCCGGGGGCCAGCGGGGCCCTACGAGCAGTACTTC
CDR3aa: CASSRGPAGPYEQYF